This T cell receptor beta chain was obtained from a study of graft-versus-host responses after intestinal transplantation. Looking at the study overall: Recipients underwent multivisceral, liver-intestinal, or isolated intestinal transplants. Anti-thymocyte globulin induction preceded roughly 3 years of tacrolimus and steroid maintenance in all recipients. Whole-study findings and limits: Recipient marrow showed GvH clones, some seen first in ileum or blood. Graft-donor T cell macrochimerism in patients accompanied high graft-versus-host to host-versus-graft clonal ratios in allografts.

This CDR3 comprises 14 residues. The V end was cut by 5 bases, the J end by 6 bases, with 13 bases between. The V gene's germline CDR1 is WSHSY and CDR2 SAAADI. As to this clone: What it binds is unknown.

Produced via immunoSEQ multiplex PCR; TCRdb's table is partial and in-frame only. The table shows approximately 100,000 clones, with about 84% occurring only once. This TCR came from a human patient who received an intestinal transplant, so some T cells may come from the graft donor. The V and J genes are TRBV10-2 and TRBJ1-4, with D unclear. The specimen comprised PBMCs, sampled 255 days after intestinal transplant. In DNA form, the CDR3 reads TGCGCCAGCAGTTGGACGGCCTGGGATGAAAAACTGTTTTTT. Translation: CASSWTAWDEKLFF.